This is a list of T cell receptor beta chains from one sample in a study of cytomegalovirus exposure and HLA in healthy donors. The method was immunoSEQ multiplex PCR; TCRdb's version includes in-frame clones alone and lacks a portion of them. The sample yields 130,000 or so clones, approximately 75% seen once. Input material: PBMCs. The source is a male donor in good health and CMV-seronegative. Both conserved end residues are part of each CDR3. Clone size, where shown, is once, few, many, or a class for clones that have expanded.

V gene: TRBV2; clone size: -; CDR3 protein: CASSLGGDNQPQHF
V gene: TRBV7-9; clone size: -; CDR3 protein: CASSLQVNSPLHF
V gene: TRBV7-2; clone size: -; CDR3 protein: CASSRGYEAVYGYTF
V gene: TRBV7-3; clone size: -; CDR3 protein: CASSLGLAGATDTQYF
V gene: TRBV9; clone size: -; CDR3 protein: CASSPRMAGGLTDTQYF
V gene: TRBV5-4; clone size: -; CDR3 protein: CASTLDRLTYEQYF
V gene: TRBV10-3; clone size: -; CDR3 protein: CATSPSFGNTIYF
V gene: TRBV5-1; clone size: -; CDR3 protein: CASSLGDRTNEQFF
V gene: TRBV2; clone size: -; CDR3 protein: CASSELEETQYF
V gene: TRBV11-1; clone size: once; CDR3 protein: CASSPRGARGDLQPQHF
V gene: TRBV5-6; clone size: few; CDR3 protein: CASSSRTGRTTQYF
V gene: TRBV7-9; clone size: -; CDR3 protein: CASTPGRGGTEAFF
V gene: TRBV7-7; clone size: -; CDR3 protein: CASSYAGGTDTQYF
V gene: TRBV2; clone size: -; CDR3 protein: CASSDRGARTEAFF
V gene: TRBV7-9; clone size: -; CDR3 protein: CASSLPAGGPNEQFF
V gene: TRBV19; clone size: -; CDR3 protein: CASSIPGQPNNQPQHF
V gene: TRBV18; clone size: -; CDR3 protein: CASSPLAGGSTDTQYF
V gene: TRBV7-9; clone size: -; CDR3 protein: CARSFRSGSTDTQYF
V gene: TRBV7-2; clone size: -; CDR3 protein: CASGTLQRQGDEQYF
V gene: TRBV9; clone size: -; CDR3 protein: CASSPRTSTDTQYF
V gene: TRBV4-3; clone size: -; CDR3 protein: CASSQDRRTGVGYTF
V gene: TRBV6-1; clone size: once; CDR3 protein: CASSEWSSGTYEQYF
V gene: TRBV5-6; clone size: -; CDR3 protein: CASSWTMDRGNSPLHF
V gene: TRBV7-9; clone size: few; CDR3 protein: CASRPYEPGDYGYTF
V gene: TRBV7-9; clone size: -; CDR3 protein: CASSFRGQVTDTQYF
V gene: TRBV6-1; clone size: -; CDR3 protein: CASSEGRDRDIQYF
V gene: TRBV6-5; clone size: few; CDR3 protein: CASRSTGTDLYGYTF
V gene: TRBV19; clone size: -; CDR3 protein: CASSRSRGSHNSPLHF
V gene: TRBV5-5; clone size: -; CDR3 protein: CASSLVGTDNEKLFF
V gene: TRBV6-5; clone size: -; CDR3 protein: CASSYSPSGDTQYF
V gene: TRBV2; clone size: -; CDR3 protein: CASSYSGGRVF
V gene: TRBV6-6; clone size: -; CDR3 protein: CASTPHSTGELYEQYF
V gene: TRBV7-8; clone size: -; CDR3 protein: CASSLVRGQTEAFF
V gene: TRBV5-6; clone size: few; CDR3 protein: CASSLLSGGNSPLHF
V gene: TRBV19; clone size: -; CDR3 protein: CASGGPGIWNEQFF
V gene: TRBV6-5; clone size: few; CDR3 protein: CASSYADRGEQYF
V gene: TRBV6-5; clone size: -; CDR3 protein: CASSYSTGGNEKLFF
V gene: TRBV6-4; clone size: -; CDR3 protein: CASSDATSGYNEQFF
V gene: TRBV19; clone size: once; CDR3 protein: CASSPQDLSYNEQFF
V gene: TRBV5-4; clone size: -; CDR3 protein: CASSFSRGSGGVNEQYF
V gene: TRBV7-2; clone size: once; CDR3 protein: CASSPRTGQSYEQYF
V gene: TRBV11-3; clone size: -; CDR3 protein: CASSLGPGVLDEKLFF
V gene: TRBV19; clone size: -; CDR3 protein: CASSIGAKANEKLFF
V gene: TRBV6-1; clone size: -; CDR3 protein: CASPRDRDSYNEQFF
V gene: TRBV5-6; clone size: -; CDR3 protein: CASSFAGTTRGEYEQYF
V gene: TRBV4-3; clone size: once; CDR3 protein: CASSQGQGRGSPLHF
V gene: TRBV6-5; clone size: -; CDR3 protein: CASSYWGGNSPLHF
V gene: TRBV5-4; clone size: -; CDR3 protein: CASSLSGNGNTIYF